This T cell receptor beta chain was documented in a study of OX40 agonist ivuxolimab in advanced cancers. Study at large: Patients received ivuxolimab, an intravenous treatment, every 2 weeks at 0.01 to 10 mg/kg. Under the entry rules, prior anti-PD-1, anti-PD-L1 or anti-CTLA-4 therapy was allowed, and roughly 39% had some. Study-wide findings and caveats: The study observed clonal expansion of CD4+ and CD8+ blood T cells by week 6 at 0.1 to 3.0 mg/kg.

As to this clone: What it recognizes is unknown.

CDR3 length: 18 amino acids. The ends lost 4 bases at V and 0 bases at J; junction bases unmatched: 8. CDR1 SGHDT and CDR2 YYEEEE come from the germline V gene. Autoimmune disease history or systemic immunosuppression led to patients being barred. Only in-frame clones appear in the TCRdb table, and some are missing; sequencing was by immunoSEQ multiplex PCR. The sample yields some 97,000 clones, 80% to 95% seen once. This receptor was identified in an adult with an advanced solid tumor such as melanoma, head and neck, liver or kidney cancer. This specimen consisted of CD4+ or CD8+ T cells sorted from blood, obtained in a trial of the OX40 agonist ivuxolimab. The J gene is TRBJ2-7, the V gene TRBV5-6, with TRBD2 identical over 15 bases. CDR3 protein: CASSLSGLAGGRSYEQYF. CDR3 nucleotide sequence: TGTGCCAGCAGCCTGTCGGGACTAGCGGGAGGTCGCTCCTACGAGCAGTACTTC.